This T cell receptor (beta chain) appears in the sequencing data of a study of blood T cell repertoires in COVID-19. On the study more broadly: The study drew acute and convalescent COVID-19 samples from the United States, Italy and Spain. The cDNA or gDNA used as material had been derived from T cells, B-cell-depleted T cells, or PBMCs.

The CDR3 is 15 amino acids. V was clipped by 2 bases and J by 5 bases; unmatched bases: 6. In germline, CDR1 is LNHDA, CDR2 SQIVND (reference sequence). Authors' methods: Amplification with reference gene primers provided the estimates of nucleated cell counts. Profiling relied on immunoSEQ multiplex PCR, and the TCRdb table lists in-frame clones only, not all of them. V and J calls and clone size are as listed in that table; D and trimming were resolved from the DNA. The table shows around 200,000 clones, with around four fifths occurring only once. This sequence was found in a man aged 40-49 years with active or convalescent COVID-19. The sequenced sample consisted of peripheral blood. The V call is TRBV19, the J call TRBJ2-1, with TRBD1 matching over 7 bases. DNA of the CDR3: TGTGCCAGTAGTATACGACAGGGCGCCAACAATGAGCAGTTCTTC. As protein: CASSIRQGANNEQFF.